This T cell receptor (beta chain) is from a study of T cell responses to AZD1222 COVID-19 vaccine. Here immunoSEQ multiplex PCR was the method, and the copy in TCRdb shows in-frame clones only, minus some. This sample has roughly 100,000 clones, with roughly 87% found just once. The germline V gene encodes CDR1 MNHEY and CDR2 SVGAGI. The CDR3 loop spans 11 amino acids. Trimming cost V 5 bases and J 4 bases, with 6 bases left between them. The clonotype originates from an adult in good health. The chain joins TRBV6-5 to TRBJ2-7; D is uncertain. The material sequenced was peripheral blood, taken on day 0 of AZD1222 vaccination. The CDR3 DNA reads TGTGCCAGCAGTACCCCTTACGAGCAGTACTTC. Its protein is CASSTPYEQYF.